The rows below give T cell receptor beta chains drawn from one sample of a study of blood T cell repertoires in COVID-19. The assay was immunoSEQ multiplex PCR, and TCRdb's table has in-frame clones only and misses some. Here the sample spans 200,000 to 250,000 clones, about nine tenths being singletons. Specimen: PBMCs or T cells enriched from blood (not recorded which). Receptors were obtained from a man in his forties who had recovered from COVID-19. The CDR3 runs from the conserved cysteine through the conserved F or W. A D gene is named only where the DNA matches it firmly. Clone size, where shown, is once, few, many, or a class for clones that have expanded.

v_call	d_call	j_call	cdr3_length	clone_size	cdr3_aa	cdr3_nt
TRBV7-9	.	TRBJ2-1	18	.	CASSLTWGEARTYNEQFF	TGTGCCAGCAGCTTAACGTGGGGGGAGGCCCGAACCTACAATGAGCAGTTCTTC
TRBV6-6	TRBD1	TRBJ2-7	16	.	CASRDSHRGDSYEQYF	TGTGCCAGCAGGGATAGTCACAGGGGTGACTCCTACGAGCAGTACTTC
TRBV30	.	TRBJ2-7	11	.	CALQGTHEQYF	TGTGCCTTACAGGGTACCCACGAGCAGTACTTC
TRBV9	.	TRBJ1-5	16	.	CASSVGGGGANQPQHF	TGTGCCAGCAGCGTAGGGGGAGGGGGAGCCAATCAGCCCCAGCATTTT
TRBV2	TRBD1	TRBJ2-1	17	.	CASNPDRGQVSYNEQFF	TGTGCCAGCAACCCTGACAGGGGGCAAGTCTCCTACAATGAGCAGTTCTTC
TRBV4-2	TRBD2	TRBJ2-1	19	.	CASSEDSDRGLAVGNEQFF	TGTGCCAGCAGCGAAGACTCGGACAGGGGACTAGCGGTGGGCAATGAGCAGTTCTTC
TRBV15	TRBD2	TRBJ2-1	15	once	CATSRDSGSINEQFF	TGTGCCACCAGCAGAGACAGCGGGAGCATTAATGAGCAGTTCTTC
TRBV7-2	.	TRBJ1-5	16	.	CASSLAATESNQPQHF	TGTGCCAGCAGCTTAGCTGCGACGGAGAGCAATCAGCCCCAGCATTTT
TRBV5-1	TRBD2	TRBJ2-5	15	.	CASSFSSGTQETQYF	TGCGCCAGCAGCTTCTCTAGCGGGACTCAAGAGACCCAGTACTTC
TRBV19	.	TRBJ1-1	15	.	CACRDPGRQNTEAFF	TGTGCCTGTAGAGACCCGGGGAGACAGAACACTGAAGCTTTCTTT
TRBV28	TRBD1	TRBJ1-4	15	.	CASSLTGGTNEKLFF	TGTGCCAGCAGCCTGACAGGGGGAACTAATGAAAAACTGTTTTTT
TRBV5-1	TRBD1	TRBJ1-2	17	.	CASSLAGTGGFDYGYTF	TGCGCCAGCAGCTTGGCAGGGACAGGGGGATTCGACTATGGCTACACCTTC
TRBV30	TRBD1	TRBJ1-1	14	.	CACPTGGEGTEAFF	TGTGCCTGCCCGACAGGGGGTGAGGGCACTGAAGCTTTCTTT
TRBV6-5	.	TRBJ2-2	14	.	CASRPVGEGGELFF	TGTGCCAGCAGGCCCGTGGGCGAAGGCGGGGAGCTGTTTTTT
TRBV9	.	TRBJ2-1	18	.	CASSVDPRGAGEGNEQFF	TGCGCCAGCAGCGTAGATCCCCGGGGGGCGGGGGAAGGCAATGAGCAGTTCTTC
TRBV7-2	TRBD2	TRBJ2-5	16	.	CASSWGGSGAQETQYF	TGTGCCAGCAGCTGGGGGGGTAGCGGGGCCCAAGAGACCCAGTACTTC
TRBV19	TRBD1	TRBJ1-2	16	once	CASSTLGQGANYGYTF	TGTGCCAGTAGTACCCTTGGACAGGGCGCTAACTATGGCTACACCTTC
TRBV15	TRBD2	TRBJ2-7	16	.	CATSRDTAGGTYEQYF	TGTGCCACCAGCAGAGATACGGCGGGAGGAACCTACGAGCAGTACTTC
TRBV5-1	.	TRBJ2-2	13	.	CASSTGGAGELFF	TGCGCCAGCTCAACCGGGGGAGCCGGGGAGCTGTTTTTT
TRBV9	TRBD1	TRBJ1-3	16	.	CASSPTGSSSGNTIYF	TGTGCCAGCAGCCCGACAGGGTCGAGCTCTGGAAACACCATATATTTT
TRBV28	.	TRBJ1-1	14	.	CASSLWGQVTEAFF	TGTGCCAGCAGTTTATGGGGCCAGGTCACTGAAGCTTTCTTT
TRBV18	.	TRBJ2-2	13	.	CASSPEITGELFF	TGTGCCAGCTCACCGGAGATCACCGGGGAGCTGTTTTTT
TRBV6-5	.	TRBJ2-2	15	once	CASTWTRANTGELFF	TGTGCCAGCACTTGGACTCGCGCGAACACCGGGGAGCTGTTTTTT
TRBV2	TRBD1	TRBJ2-1	15	.	CASTIGTGRGGEQFF	TGTGCCAGCACGATAGGGACAGGGCGAGGTGGGGAGCAGTTCTTC
TRBV30	TRBD1	TRBJ1-3	13	few	CAGDSISGNTIYF	TGTGCCGGGGACAGTATCTCTGGAAACACCATATATTTT
TRBV5-5	TRBD1	TRBJ2-7	14	few	CASSSPGQGYEQYF	TGTGCCAGCAGCTCCCCGGGACAGGGCTACGAGCAGTACTTC
TRBV27	TRBD2	TRBJ2-7	17	once	CASSFSQTSGRRYEQYF	TGTGCCAGCAGTTTTTCTCAGACTAGCGGGAGAAGATACGAGCAGTACTTC
TRBV6-5	.	TRBJ1-5	15	.	CASTFSTVSNQPQHF	TGTGCCAGCACCTTCTCGACAGTTAGCAATCAGCCCCAGCATTTT
TRBV7-8	.	TRBJ2-1	12	.	CASSLSDPAVFF	TGTGCCAGCAGCTTGTCTGACCCTGCGGTGTTCTTC
TRBV18	.	TRBJ2-2	18	.	CASSRKGSSDFNTGELFF	TGTGCCAGCTCACGGAAGGGTTCTAGCGACTTTAACACCGGGGAGCTGTTTTTT
TRBV28	.	TRBJ1-6	13	.	CASSRQGGSPLHF	TGTGCCAGCAGCCGGCAGGGCGGATCACCCCTCCACTTT
TRBV6-2/TRBV6-3	.	TRBJ1-5	13	.	CASSRDTYQPQHF	TGTGCCAGCAGCCGGGACACTTATCAGCCCCAGCATTTT
TRBV18	.	TRBJ1-1	12	.	CASSPDRDEAFF	TGTGCCAGCTCTCCCGACAGAGATGAAGCTTTCTTT
TRBV20-1	TRBD1	TRBJ1-5	17	.	CSASSAGTGGFNQPQHF	TGCAGTGCTAGTTCTGCCGGGACAGGGGGCTTCAATCAGCCCCAGCATTTT
TRBV10-3	.	TRBJ2-6	17	.	CAISGYQGTSGANVLTF	TGTGCCATCAGTGGGTACCAGGGAACCTCTGGGGCCAACGTCCTGACTTTC
TRBV7-2	TRBD1	TRBJ1-2	15	.	CASSFGQGITYGYTF	TGTGCCAGCAGCTTCGGACAGGGGATAACCTATGGCTACACCTTC
TRBV6-2/TRBV6-3	.	TRBJ1-6	16	once	CASSYPARAYNSPLHF	TGTGCCAGCAGTTACCCGGCTAGAGCCTATAATTCACCCCTCCACTTT
TRBV5-1	TRBD2	TRBJ2-1	16	.	CASSPGLAVSNGEQFF	TGCGCCAGCAGCCCGGGACTAGCGGTATCTAATGGGGAGCAGTTCTTC
TRBV19	.	TRBJ1-1	14	.	CASSIGGGNTEAFF	TGTGCCAGTAGTATAGGGGGAGGTAACACTGAAGCTTTCTTT
TRBV9	.	TRBJ1-1	12	few	CASGSTNTEAFF	TGTGCCTCAGGATCCACGAACACTGAAGCTTTCTTT
TRBV18	.	TRBJ1-5	14	.	CASSHDTGNQPQHF	TGTGCCAGCTCACACGACACGGGCAATCAGCCCCAGCATTTT
TRBV3-1/TRBV3-2	TRBD2	TRBJ2-2	15	few	CASSPLAGNTGELFF	TGTGCCAGCAGCCCCCTAGCGGGGAACACCGGGGAGCTGTTTTTT
TRBV20-1	.	TRBJ1-2	12	.	CSASRQNYGYTF	TGCAGTGCTAGTCGTCAGAACTATGGCTACACCTTC
TRBV6-5	.	TRBJ2-7	14	.	CASGQDSFPYEQYF	TGTGCCAGCGGACAAGACAGTTTTCCCTACGAGCAGTACTTC
TRBV5-4	.	TRBJ1-4	15	.	CASRAGTTTNEKLFF	TGTGCCAGCAGGGCCGGGACTACAACTAATGAAAAACTGTTTTTT
TRBV29-1	TRBD1	TRBJ2-1	13	.	CSVERGQGDEQFF	TGCAGCGTTGAACGCGGACAGGGCGATGAGCAGTTCTTC
TRBV29-1	TRBD2	TRBJ2-2	14	.	CSVDLSGASGELFF	TGCAGCGTTGACCTTAGCGGGGCCTCCGGGGAGCTGTTTTTT
TRBV3-1/TRBV3-2	.	TRBJ2-7	13	.	CASSQDNRYEQYF	TGTGCCAGCAGCCAAGATAACAGGTACGAGCAGTACTTC